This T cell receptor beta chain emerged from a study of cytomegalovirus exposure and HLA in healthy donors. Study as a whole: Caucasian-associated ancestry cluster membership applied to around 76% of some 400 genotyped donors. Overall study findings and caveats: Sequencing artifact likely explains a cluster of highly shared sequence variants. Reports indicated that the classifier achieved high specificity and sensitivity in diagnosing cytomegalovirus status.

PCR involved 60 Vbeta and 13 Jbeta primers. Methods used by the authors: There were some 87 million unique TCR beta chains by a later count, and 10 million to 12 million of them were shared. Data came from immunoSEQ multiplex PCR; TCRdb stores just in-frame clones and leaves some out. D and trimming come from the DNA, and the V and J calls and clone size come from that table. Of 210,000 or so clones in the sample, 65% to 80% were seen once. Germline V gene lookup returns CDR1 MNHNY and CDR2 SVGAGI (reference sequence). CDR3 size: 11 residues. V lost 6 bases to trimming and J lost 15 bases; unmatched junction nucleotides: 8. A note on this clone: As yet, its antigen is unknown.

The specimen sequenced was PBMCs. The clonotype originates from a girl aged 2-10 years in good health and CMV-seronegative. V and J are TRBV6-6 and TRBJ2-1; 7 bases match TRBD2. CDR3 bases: TGTGCCAGCAGCCGAGGACTAGAACCGTTCTTC. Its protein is CASSRGLEPFF.